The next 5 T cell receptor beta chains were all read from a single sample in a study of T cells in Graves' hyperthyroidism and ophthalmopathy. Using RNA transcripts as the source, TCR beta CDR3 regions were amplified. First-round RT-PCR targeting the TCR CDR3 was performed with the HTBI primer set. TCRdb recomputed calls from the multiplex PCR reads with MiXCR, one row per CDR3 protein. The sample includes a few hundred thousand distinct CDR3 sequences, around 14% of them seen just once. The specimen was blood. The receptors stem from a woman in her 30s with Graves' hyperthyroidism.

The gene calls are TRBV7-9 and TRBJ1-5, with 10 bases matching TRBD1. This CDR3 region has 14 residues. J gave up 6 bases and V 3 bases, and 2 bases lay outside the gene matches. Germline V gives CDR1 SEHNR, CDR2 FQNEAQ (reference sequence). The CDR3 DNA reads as TGTGCCAGCAGCTTTGGACAGGGGGGTCAGCCCCAGCATTTT. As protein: CASSFGQGGQPQHF.

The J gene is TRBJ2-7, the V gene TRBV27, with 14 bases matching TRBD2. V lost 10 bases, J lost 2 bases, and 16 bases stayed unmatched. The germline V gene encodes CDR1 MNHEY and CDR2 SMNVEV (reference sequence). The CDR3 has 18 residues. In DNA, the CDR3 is TGTGCCACTCAACCCGGGACAGGGGGACTAGCGGGAGCCTACGAGCAGTACTTC. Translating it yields CATQPGTGGLAGAYEQYF.

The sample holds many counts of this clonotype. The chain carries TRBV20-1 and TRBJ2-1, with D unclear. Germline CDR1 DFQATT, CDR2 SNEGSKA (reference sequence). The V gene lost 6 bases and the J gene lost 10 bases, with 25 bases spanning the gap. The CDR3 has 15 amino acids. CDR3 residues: CSAKHGPSLVWEQFF. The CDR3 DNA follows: TGCAGTGCCAAGCACGGGCCATCCCTCGTGTGGGAGCAGTTCTTC.

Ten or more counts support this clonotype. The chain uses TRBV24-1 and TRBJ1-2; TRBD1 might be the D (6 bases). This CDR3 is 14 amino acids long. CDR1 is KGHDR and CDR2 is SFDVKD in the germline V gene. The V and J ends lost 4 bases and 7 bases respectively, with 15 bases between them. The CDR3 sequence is CATSEADRNRGYTF. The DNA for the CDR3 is TGTGCCACCAGTGAAGCTGACAGGAATCGTGGCTACACCTTC.

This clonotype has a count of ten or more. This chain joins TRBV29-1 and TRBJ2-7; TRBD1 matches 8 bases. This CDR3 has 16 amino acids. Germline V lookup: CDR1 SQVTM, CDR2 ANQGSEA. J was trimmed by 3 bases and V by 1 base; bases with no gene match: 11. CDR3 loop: CSVEGTGSAGRYEQYF. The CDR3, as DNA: TGCAGCGTTGAAGGGACAGGGAGCGCCGGACGCTACGAGCAGTACTTC.